Here is one T cell receptor (beta chain) with its context. The antigen remains unidentified. Reverse transcription of all isolated RNA meant that expressed TCRB transcripts were sequenced. Libraries were prepared by immunoSEQ multiplex PCR; TCRdb keeps only in-frame clonotypes and omits some of them. The data show 250,000 or so clones, about 71% seen once. The data were taken from a study of beta chain features in type 1 diabetes. Findings and caveats of the study: Researchers cautioned that cDNA sequencing could over-represent cells with high TCR expression. PCR could preferentially amplify shorter templates, alike in patients and controls. In every one of the four CD4+ subsets, TCRB CDR3s were moderately but significantly shorter in Type 1 diabetes patients.

A CD45RO/CCR7/CD25/CD127/CD95/CD27 panel sorted naive, central memory, regulatory and stem cell-like memory CD4+ cells. The J segment lost 5 bases and the V segment lost 4 bases, leaving 7 bases of the junction unmatched. Germline lookup yields CDR1 SGDLS and CDR2 YYNGEE. The CDR3 covers 15 residues. Input material: naive CD4+ T cells from blood. The receptor's source is a young man in good health. The chain is built from TRBV9 and TRBJ2-2; 8 bases agree with TRBD2. The CDR3 reads CASSPRTSLTGELFF. The CDR3 DNA is TGTGCCAGCAGCCCCCGGACTAGCCTAACCGGGGAGCTGTTTTTT.